The entry that follows covers one T cell receptor beta chain sequence. Antigen: not known. The sample originates from a study of radiotherapy plus CTLA-4 blockade in lung cancer. Overall study findings and caveats: Expansion of tumor-derived TCR clones was observed in blood after radiotherapy plus ipilimumab. The authors reported that early blood T cell clone dynamics, with interferon-beta, best predicted response.

TCRdb's copy holds only in-frame clones and misses some; the assay was immunoSEQ multiplex PCR. The sample holds more than 95,000 clones, approximately 72% seen once. The study treated chemo-refractory metastatic non-small-cell lung cancer patients with focal radiation plus ipilimumab CTLA-4 blockade. The CDR3 spans 14 residues. Per germline, CDR1 MNHEY and CDR2 SVGAGI. The V end was cut by 5 bases, the J end by 6 bases, with 17 bases between. The chain is built from TRBV6-5 and TRBJ2-7, with a possible D match to TRBD2 (6 bases). Source: peripheral blood, taken from a patient treated with radiotherapy plus ipilimumab. The sequence derives from a human donor with non-small cell lung cancer who had a partial response to radiotherapy plus ipilimumab. Some clones in this sample may be carry-over from other donors' samples. CDR3 DNA: TGTGCCAGCAGTGTCCGGGACGGGGGAGGCGAGCAGTACTTC. Its translation is CASSVRDGGGEQYF.